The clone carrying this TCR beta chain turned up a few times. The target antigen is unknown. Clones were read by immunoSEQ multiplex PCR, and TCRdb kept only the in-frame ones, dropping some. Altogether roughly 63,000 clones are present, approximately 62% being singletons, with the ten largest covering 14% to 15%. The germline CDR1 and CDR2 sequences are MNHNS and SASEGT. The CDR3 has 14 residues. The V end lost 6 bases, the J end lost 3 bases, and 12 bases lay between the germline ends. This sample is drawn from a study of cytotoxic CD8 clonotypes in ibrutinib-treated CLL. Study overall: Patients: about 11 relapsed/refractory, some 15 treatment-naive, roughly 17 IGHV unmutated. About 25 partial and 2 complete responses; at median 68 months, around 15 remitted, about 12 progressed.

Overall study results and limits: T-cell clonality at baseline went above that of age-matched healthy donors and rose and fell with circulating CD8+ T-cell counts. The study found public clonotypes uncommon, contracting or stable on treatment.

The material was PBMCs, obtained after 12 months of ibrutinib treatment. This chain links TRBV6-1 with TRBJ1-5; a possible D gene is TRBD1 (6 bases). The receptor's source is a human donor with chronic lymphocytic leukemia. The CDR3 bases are TGTGCCAGCAGGGGTACAGGGTCCAATCAGCCCCAGCATTTT. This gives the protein CASRGTGSNQPQHF.